Below are 9 T cell receptor beta chains sequenced from a single sample in a study of T cells in localized non-small cell lung cancer (dated by TCRdb to between 2020 and 2021). Library prep was done by the immunoSEQ multiplex PCR assay. In TCRdb, the immuneACCESS table is reduced to in-frame sequences with V and J assigned. These tables do not hold every clone; where another copy was compared, an unresolved V gene accounts for under half, and the others remain unexplained. Here the sample has around 30,000 clones; 91% occur a single time. Clones ranked in the top ten supply 5.5% to 6% of the sample. This specimen consisted of PBMCs, obtained before any cancer treatment. Source of these receptors: a man aged 35-75 years with stage II lung adenocarcinoma.

The V and J genes are TRBV6-6 and TRBJ2-1; D unresolved. The CDR3 is made up of 12 amino acids. CDR1 MNHNY and CDR2 SVGAGI come from the germline V gene (reference sequence). V was trimmed by 0 bases and J by 9 bases, leaving 6 bases between them. The CDR3 coding sequence is TGTGCCAGCAGTTACTCCGGAAGTGAGCAGTTCTTC. It encodes CASSYSGSEQFF.

The rearrangement uses TRBV28 and TRBJ1-1, with TRBD1 matching over 7 bases. V gave up 6 bases and J gave up 10 bases; unmatched junction bases: 14. CDR3 length: 14 residues. Germline V gives CDR1 MDHEN, CDR2 SYDVKM. The CDR3 DNA is TGTGCCAGCAGCCTAAGAACAGGGGCCGGGGGAGCTTTCTTT. It specifies CASSLRTGAGGAFF.

This chain joins TRBV28 and TRBJ2-7; 10 nucleotides match TRBD1. The ends lost 5 bases at V and 0 bases at J; junction bases unmatched: 16. The CDR3 has 19 residues. Per germline, CDR1 MDHEN and CDR2 SYDVKM. Written as DNA, the CDR3 is TGTGCCAGCAGTACCTATGACCGGGACAGGGGCCGGAGCTCCTACGAGCAGTACTTC. Translating gives CASSTYDRDRGRSSYEQYF.

This chain joins TRBV11-2 and TRBJ2-5, with 11 nucleotides matching TRBD1. After removal of 6 bases from V and 7 bases from J, the junction contained 7 bases not matched to a gene. CDR1 and CDR2 (germline): SGHAT, FQNNGV. The CDR3 has 14 residues. CDR3 bases: TGTGCCAGCAGTGGACAGGGGGCCGGGGGGACCCAGTACTTC. Protein: CASSGQGAGGTQYF.

This clone was seen once. The rearrangement joins TRBV7-7 to TRBJ2-5; D assignment may be TRBD1 or TRBD2 (6 bases each). The CDR3 length is 13 residues. V lost 3 bases, J lost 5 bases, and 10 bases lay in between. Per the germline V gene, CDR1 is SSHAT and CDR2 is FNYEAQ (reference sequence). Written as DNA, the CDR3 is TGTGCCAGCAGCTTTAGGGGGGCCGAGACCCAGTACTTC. It is translated as CASSFRGAETQYF.

The chain joins TRBV7-6 to TRBJ2-3; 7 positions match TRBD2. The V segment lost 2 bases and the J segment 5 bases; nucleotides outside the gene matches: 4. This CDR3 has 14 amino acids. Germline V gene sequence: CDR1 SGHVS, CDR2 FNYEAQ. CDR3: CASSLMGEGDTQYF. The CDR3 nucleotides are TGTGCCAGCAGCTTAATGGGGGAGGGAGATACGCAGTATTTT.

The chain carries TRBV28 and TRBJ1-2; the match to TRBD1 covers 7 bases. V dropped 6 bases and J dropped 6; count of bases not matched to a gene: 10. Germline CDR1 and CDR2: MDHEN and SYDVKM. This CDR3 is built from 14 residues. CDR3 protein: CASSRTQGGNGYTF. The CDR3 coding sequence is TGTGCCAGCAGCCGCACTCAGGGGGGGAATGGCTACACCTTC.

V is TRBV27 and J is TRBJ2-7, with TRBD2 identical over 9 bases. This CDR3 region has 16 residues. Germline V gives CDR1 MNHEY, CDR2 SMNVEV (reference sequence). Unmatched junction bases numbered 11, after V lost 5 bases and J lost 3 bases. CDR3 bases: TGTGCCAGCAGTGATGGGCGGGTTAGCGGGAGCTACGAGCAGTACTTC. As protein: CASSDGRVSGSYEQYF.

The genes are TRBV28 and TRBJ1-1; the D gene is possibly TRBD1 (5 bases). The CDR3 covers 16 residues. V lost 10 bases and J lost 1, with 22 bases in between. The germline V gene has CDR1 MDHEN and CDR2 SYDVKM. The CDR3 DNA is TGTGCCACCTTCCCCTATGGGGCGTTCAAGAACACTGAAGCTTTCTTT. It codes for CATFPYGAFKNTEAFF.